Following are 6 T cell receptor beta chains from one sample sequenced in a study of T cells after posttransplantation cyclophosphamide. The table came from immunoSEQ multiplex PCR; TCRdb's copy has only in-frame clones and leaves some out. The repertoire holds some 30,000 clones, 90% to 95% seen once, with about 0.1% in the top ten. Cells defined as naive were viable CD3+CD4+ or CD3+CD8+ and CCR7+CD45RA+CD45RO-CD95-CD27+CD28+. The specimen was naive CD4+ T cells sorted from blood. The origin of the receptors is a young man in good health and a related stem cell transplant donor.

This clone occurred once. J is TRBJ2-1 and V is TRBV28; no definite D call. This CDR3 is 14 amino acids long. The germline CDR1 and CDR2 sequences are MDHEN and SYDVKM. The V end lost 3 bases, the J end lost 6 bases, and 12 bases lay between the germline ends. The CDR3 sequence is CASSFIPKINEQFF. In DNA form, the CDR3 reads TGTGCCAGCAGTTTCATCCCCAAAATCAATGAGCAGTTCTTC.

CDR3: CASSLRQGTYTGELFF. The CDR3 DNA follows: TGTGCCAGCAGTTTGCGACAGGGAACTTACACCGGGGAGCTGTTTTTT. The chain has TRBV6-5 and TRBJ2-2; TRBD1 aligns across 7 bases. The germline V gene encodes CDR1 MNHEY and CDR2 SVGAGI. The V gene end was trimmed by 4 bases and the J gene end by 3 bases; junction bases not matched to a gene: 8. This CDR3 contains 16 residues.

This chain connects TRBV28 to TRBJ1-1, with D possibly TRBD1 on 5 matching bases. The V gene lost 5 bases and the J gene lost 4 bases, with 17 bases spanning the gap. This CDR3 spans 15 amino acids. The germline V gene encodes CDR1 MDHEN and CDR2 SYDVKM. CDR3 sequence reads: CASSLPRGSSTEAFF. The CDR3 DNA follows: TGTGCCAGCAGTCTTCCTCGGGGGTCGAGCACTGAAGCTTTCTTT.

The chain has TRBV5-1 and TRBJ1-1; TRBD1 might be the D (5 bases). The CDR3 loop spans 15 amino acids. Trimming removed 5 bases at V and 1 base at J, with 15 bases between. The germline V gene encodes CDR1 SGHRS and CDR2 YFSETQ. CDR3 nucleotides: TGCGCCAGCAGTCAGGGATTGGCGACGAACACTGAAGCTTTCTTT. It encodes CASSQGLATNTEAFF.

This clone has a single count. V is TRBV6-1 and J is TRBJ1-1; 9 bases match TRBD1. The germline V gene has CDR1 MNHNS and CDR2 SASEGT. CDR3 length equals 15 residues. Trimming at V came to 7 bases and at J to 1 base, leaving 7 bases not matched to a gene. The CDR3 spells CASTSGQGPNTEAFF. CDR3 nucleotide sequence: TGTGCCAGCACCTCGGGACAGGGTCCGAACACTGAAGCTTTCTTT.

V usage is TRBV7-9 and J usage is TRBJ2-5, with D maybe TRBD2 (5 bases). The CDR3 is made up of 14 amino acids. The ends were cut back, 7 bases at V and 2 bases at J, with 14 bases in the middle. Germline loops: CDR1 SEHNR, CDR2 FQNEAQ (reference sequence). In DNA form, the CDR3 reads TGTGCCAGCAAAACGGACTTCTTGCAAGAGACCCAGTACTTC. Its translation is CASKTDFLQETQYF.